The rows below give T cell receptor beta chains drawn from one sample of a study of early T cells in non-severe SARS-CoV-2 infection. TCRdb analysed the 5' RACE reads with MiXCR anew, one entry per CDR3 protein. In the table there are 100,000 to 150,000 distinct CDR3 sequences, about 15% of which are singletons. Specimen: whole blood. Receptor source: an adult who was a healthcare worker with PCR-confirmed SARS-CoV-2 infection or an uninfected control (not recorded which). Both conserved end residues are part of each CDR3.

>TRBV12-3/TRBV12-4|TRBJ1-1
CASRTLKQGARTEAFF
>TRBV20-1|TRBJ2-3
CSARDRAGDTQYF
>TRBV6-6|TRBJ2-7
CASSLVSQTDEQYF
>TRBV5-1|TRBJ2-5
CASSLAPLGGDETQYF
>TRBV10-3|TRBJ1-3
CAIGGSGNTIYF
>TRBV5-1|TRBJ2-1
CASSLGPSAFEQFF
>TRBV4-1|TRBJ1-4
CASSQDQVREKLFF
>TRBV11-2|TRBJ2-3
CASSFRGITSGVTDTQYF
>TRBV7-8|TRBJ2-1
CASSLAFTGDGEQFF
>TRBV21-1|TRBJ2-7
CASSHNLMTGIYEQYF
>TRBV27|TRBJ2-6
CASSLIYSTSGANVLTF
>TRBV29-1|TRBJ2-3
CSAATSTDTQYF
>TRBV5-1|TRBJ2-5
CASSLGQLRETQYF
>TRBV30|TRBJ1-1
CAMTGGVGTEAFF
>TRBV3-1|TRBJ2-7
CASSRFTAIEPEQYF
>TRBV23-1|TRBJ2-4
CASSQYFRDRVHF